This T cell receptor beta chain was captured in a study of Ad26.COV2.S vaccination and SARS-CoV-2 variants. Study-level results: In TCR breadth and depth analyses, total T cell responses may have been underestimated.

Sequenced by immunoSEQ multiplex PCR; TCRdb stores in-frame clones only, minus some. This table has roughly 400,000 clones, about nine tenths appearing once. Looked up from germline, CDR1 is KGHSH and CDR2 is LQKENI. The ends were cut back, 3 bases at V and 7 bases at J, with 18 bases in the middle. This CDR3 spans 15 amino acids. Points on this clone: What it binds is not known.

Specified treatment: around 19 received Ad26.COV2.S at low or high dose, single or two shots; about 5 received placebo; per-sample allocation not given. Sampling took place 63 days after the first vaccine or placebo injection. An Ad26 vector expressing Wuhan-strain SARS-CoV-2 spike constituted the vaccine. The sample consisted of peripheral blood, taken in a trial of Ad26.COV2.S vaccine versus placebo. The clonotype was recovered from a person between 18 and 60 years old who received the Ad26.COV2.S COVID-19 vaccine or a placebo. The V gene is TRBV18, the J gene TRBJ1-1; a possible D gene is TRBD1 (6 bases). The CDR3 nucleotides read TGTGCCAGCTCACCCCTAGCGGGAAAGGGGGATGAAGCTTTCTTT. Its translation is CASSPLAGKGDEAFF.